This is a list of T cell receptor beta chains from one sample in a study of cytomegalovirus exposure and HLA in healthy donors. Some clones are missing from TCRdb's copy, which holds only in-frame ones; the method was immunoSEQ multiplex PCR. The sample lists about 160,000 clones, 81% occurring once. Sequencing input: PBMCs. The receptors here all came from a woman in her forties or fifties in good health and CMV-seronegative. The CDR3 runs from the conserved cysteine through the conserved F or W. Fields, in order: CDR3 length, D gene, V gene, clone size, J gene, CDR3 protein, CDR3 DNA. A D gene is named only where the DNA matches it firmly. The listing skips clone size in some rows; elsewhere it reads once, few, many or a size class.

15	TRBD1	TRBV6-6	NA	TRBJ2-7	CASLDGQRQGSEQYF	TGTGCCAGCTTAGACGGACAGCGACAGGGTTCCGAGCAGTACTTC
13	NA	TRBV29-1	NA	TRBJ2-3	CSVGVSGIDTQYF	TGCAGCGTTGGAGTTTCGGGGATAGATACGCAGTATTTT
16	TRBD1	TRBV7-9	NA	TRBJ1-2	CSSSLGGTGSDYGYTF	TGTTCCAGCAGCTTAGGTGGGACAGGGAGTGACTATGGCTACACCTTC
14	NA	TRBV4-2	NA	TRBJ2-7	CASSQDLNSYEQYF	TGTGCCAGCAGCCAAGATCTAAATTCCTACGAGCAGTACTTC
14	TRBD1	TRBV7-9	NA	TRBJ1-2	CASRQGTGDGGYTF	TGTGCCAGCCGCCAGGGGACAGGGGATGGCGGCTACACCTTC
15	NA	TRBV19	few	TRBJ2-1	CASSIMAGSNNEQFF	TGTGCCAGTAGTATCATGGCGGGGTCGAACAATGAGCAGTTCTTC
16	TRBD2	TRBV9	NA	TRBJ2-5	CASSVGGLAYQETQYF	TGTGCCAGCAGCGTAGGGGGACTAGCGTACCAAGAGACCCAGTACTTC
15	TRBD2	TRBV6-5	NA	TRBJ2-1	CASSPVVSGRYEQFF	TGTGCCAGCAGTCCGGTTGTTAGCGGGAGATATGAGCAGTTCTTC
15	TRBD1	TRBV4-3	NA	TRBJ1-2	CASSQDPGQGGGYTF	TGCGCCAGCAGCCAAGATCCTGGACAGGGAGGTGGCTACACCTTC
14	NA	TRBV5-1	NA	TRBJ1-2	CASKQQAQLEGYTF	TGCGCCAGCAAGCAACAGGCTCAACTGGAAGGCTACACCTTC
15	TRBD1	TRBV28	once	TRBJ2-3	CASSRRQGSTDTQYF	TGTGCCAGCAGTCGAAGACAGGGAAGCACAGATACGCAGTATTTT
14	TRBD2	TRBV6-5	NA	TRBJ2-7	CASSRLAGGYEQYF	TGTGCCAGCAGTAGACTAGCGGGGGGATACGAGCAGTACTTC
16	TRBD2	TRBV2	NA	TRBJ2-5	CASAGGGSGGQQTQYF	TGTGCCAGCGCGGGAGGGGGTAGCGGGGGCCAACAGACCCAGTACTTC
16	NA	TRBV18	NA	TRBJ1-3	CASSRGQGSSGNTIYF	TGTGCCAGCTCACGGGGCCAGGGATCCTCTGGAAACACCATATATTTT
12	NA	TRBV6-6	few	TRBJ1-2	CASTQTNYGYTF	TGTGCCAGCACACAGACTAACTATGGCTACACCTTC
14	TRBD2	TRBV11-2	NA	TRBJ2-7	CASSLVGAGDEQYF	TGTGCCAGCAGCTTAGTCGGGGCGGGGGACGAGCAGTACTTC
15	TRBD1	TRBV6-1	NA	TRBJ2-2	CASIQRQGRTGELFF	TGTGCCAGCATTCAGCGACAGGGGAGGACCGGGGAGCTGTTTTTT
11	NA	TRBV29-1	NA	TRBJ1-2	CSGTGGGGYTF	TGCAGCGGGACGGGGGGGGGAGGCTACACCTTC
10	NA	TRBV5-1	NA	TRBJ1-2	CASSGGQYTF	TGCGCCAGCAGCGGAGGGCAGTACACCTTC
15	NA	TRBV28	once	TRBJ1-6	CASSSGQLTNSPLHF	TGTGCCAGCAGTTCCGGACAGTTAACAAATTCACCCCTCCACTTT
15	TRBD1	TRBV28	NA	TRBJ2-1	CASSLAGTGGGEQFF	TGTGCCAGCAGTTTGGCCGGGACAGGGGGAGGTGAGCAGTTCTTC
16	TRBD2	TRBV2	NA	TRBJ2-2	CASSGLGAGAYGELFF	TGTGCCAGCAGTGGCCTGGGAGCGGGAGCTTACGGGGAGCTGTTTTTT
14	TRBD1	TRBV7-8	NA	TRBJ2-7	CASSPGQGVYEQYF	TGTGCCAGCAGTCCGGGACAGGGAGTTTACGAGCAGTACTTC
13	TRBD1	TRBV6-5	NA	TRBJ1-6	CASTGQYNSPLHF	TGTGCCAGCACGGGACAGTATAATTCACCCCTCCACTTT
15	TRBD1	TRBV12-5	NA	TRBJ1-1	CASGPGQGRATEAFF	TGTGCTAGTGGCCCTGGACAGGGGCGAGCCACTGAAGCTTTCTTT
15	NA	TRBV4-1	NA	TRBJ2-7	CASSQEDSLLYEQYF	TGCGCCAGCAGCCAAGAGGACTCCTTGTTATACGAGCAGTACTTC
14	TRBD1	TRBV7-2	NA	TRBJ2-7	CASSSRDRAYEQYF	TGTGCCAGCAGCTCCCGGGACAGGGCATACGAGCAGTACTTC
12	NA	TRBV7-8	NA	TRBJ1-5	CASADWNQPQHF	TGTGCCAGCGCGGATTGGAATCAGCCCCAGCATTTT
15	NA	TRBV7-2	NA	TRBJ2-1	CASSSGPGSYNEQFF	TGTGCCAGCAGCTCCGGGCCAGGGTCGTACAATGAGCAGTTCTTC
14	TRBD1	TRBV5-1	NA	TRBJ1-6	CASSTGQGGSPLHF	TGCGCCAGCAGCACCGGACAGGGCGGCTCACCCCTCCACTTT
15	NA	TRBV28	once	TRBJ2-5	CASSPSGPLVETQYF	TGTGCCAGCAGCCCGAGCGGGCCGCTAGTAGAGACCCAGTACTTC
16	NA	TRBV27	NA	TRBJ2-4	CASSLFGAGAKNIQYF	TGTGCCAGCAGTTTATTTGGGGCTGGGGCCAAAAACATTCAGTACTTC
15	TRBD1	TRBV18	NA	TRBJ1-6	CASSPVTGGNSPLHF	TGTGCCAGCTCACCCGTTACAGGGGGAAATTCACCCCTCCACTTT
13	NA	TRBV7-2	once	TRBJ2-7	CASSSYRAYEQYF	TGTGCCAGCAGCTCTTACAGGGCCTACGAGCAGTACTTC
14	NA	TRBV6-5	NA	TRBJ2-2	CASEGAGGLGELFF	TGTGCCAGCGAGGGGGCGGGAGGTCTCGGGGAGCTGTTTTTT
15	NA	TRBV7-2	NA	TRBJ2-6	CASSSPRRGANVLTF	TGTGCCAGCAGCTCACCCAGAAGAGGGGCCAACGTCCTGACTTTC
12	NA	TRBV14	few	TRBJ2-7	CASSQAWREQYF	TGTGCCAGCAGCCAAGCTTGGAGAGAGCAGTACTTC
11	TRBD1	TRBV30	NA	TRBJ2-3	CAWETGDTQYF	TGTGCCTGGGAGACAGGGGATACGCAGTATTTT
13	NA	TRBV15	once	TRBJ1-1	CATSRGVNTEAFF	TGTGCCACCAGCAGAGGAGTGAACACTGAAGCTTTCTTT